The rows below give T cell receptor beta chains drawn from one sample of a study of T cells in tuberculosis. The table came from immunoSEQ multiplex PCR; TCRdb's copy has only in-frame clones and leaves some out. This sample yields some 31,000 clones, of which more than 85% are seen a single time; 2.2% belongs to the top ten. Material for sequencing was PBMCs. The source is a donor aged 10-35 years with latent tuberculosis or without tuberculosis infection. The CDR3 runs from the conserved cysteine through the conserved F or W.

TRBJ2-7	TRBV6-1	CASSLQGAYEQYF
TRBJ1-2	TRBV2	CASRQAGTAPYGYTF
TRBJ2-1	TRBV4-3	CASSLLAARGYNEQFF
TRBJ2-1	TRBV7-2	CASSPRTGGGNEQFF
TRBJ1-3	TRBV19	CASSNNGLQFLFTGNTIYF
TRBJ1-2	TRBV5-4	CASSRGIGGENGYTF
TRBJ1-1	TRBV28	CASSLQARNTEAFF
TRBJ1-5	TRBV30	CAWGWRGSSQPQHF
TRBJ2-7	TRBV28	CASSFSGVSYEQYF
TRBJ1-1	TRBV7-9	CASSPRGSGGAFF
TRBJ2-7	TRBV21-1	CASSMVQKAYEQYF
TRBJ1-5	TRBV27	CASRQTGAPNSNQPQHF
TRBJ2-7	TRBV19	CASSIGQVPYEQYF
TRBJ2-1	TRBV19	CASSTGTSGRSYNEQFF
TRBJ1-1	TRBV28	CATTSTNTEAFF
TRBJ2-1	TRBV11-3	CASSPRGGKGNEQFF